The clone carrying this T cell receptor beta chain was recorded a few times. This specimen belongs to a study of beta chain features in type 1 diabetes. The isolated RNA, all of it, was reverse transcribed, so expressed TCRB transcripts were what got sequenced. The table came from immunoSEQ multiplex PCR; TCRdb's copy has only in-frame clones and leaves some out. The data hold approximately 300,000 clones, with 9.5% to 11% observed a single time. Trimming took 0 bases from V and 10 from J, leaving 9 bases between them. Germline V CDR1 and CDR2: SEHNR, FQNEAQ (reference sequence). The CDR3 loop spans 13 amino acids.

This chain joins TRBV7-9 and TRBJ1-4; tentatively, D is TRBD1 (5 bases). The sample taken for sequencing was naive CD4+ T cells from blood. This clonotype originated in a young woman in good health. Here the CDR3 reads CASSLAQGGKLFF. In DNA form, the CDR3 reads TGTGCCAGCAGCTTAGCCCAGGGCGGAAAACTGTTTTTT.